Listed here are 11 T cell receptor beta chains from one sample, sequenced in a study of blood T cells in healthy people across ages. PCR was performed a second time for about 7 to 11 cycles using a sample-barcoded 5' primer and a J-beta primer mix. TCRdb re-analysed the 5' RACE reads in MiXCR, keeping a single row per CDR3 protein. The sample lists 1.4 million or so distinct CDR3 sequences, approximately 43% occurring once. Sequencing was carried out using blood. These receptors were obtained from a young woman in good health.

This chain uses TRBV6-2 or TRBV6-3 with TRBJ2-7, with D perhaps matching TRBD2 (5 bases). V was trimmed by 7 bases and J by 1 base, leaving 14 bases between them. The germline CDR1 and CDR2 sequences are MNHEY and SVGEGT. The CDR3 has 14 residues. CDR3 region: CASTWEPGSYEQYF. The CDR3, as DNA: TGTGCCAGCACCTGGGAGCCGGGATCCTACGAGCAGTACTTC.

The chain combines TRBV20-1 with TRBJ2-3; the match to TRBD2 covers 9 bases. The CDR3 is 15 amino acids. The germline CDR1 and CDR2 sequences are DFQATT and SNEGSKA (reference sequence). The CDR3 coding sequence is TGCAGCGCTGACTCCTTAGCGGGAGTGGCAGATACGCAGTATTTT. Translating it yields CSADSLAGVADTQYF.

V is TRBV4-1 and J is TRBJ2-2, with D unclear. CDR1 is MGHRA and CDR2 is YSYEKL in the germline V gene. The CDR3 consists of 16 residues. Trimming cost V 4 bases and J 6 bases, with 18 bases left between them. CDR3 nucleotides: TGCGCCAGCAGCCCATCCGCGCCAGGCGTAGCCGGGGAGCTGTTTTTT. It codes for CASSPSAPGVAGELFF.

Only a few counts were recorded for this clonotype. This chain links TRBV9 with TRBJ2-5; tentatively, D is TRBD2 (6 bases). V dropped 3 bases and J dropped 5 bases, with 20 bases sitting between them. The CDR3 contains 16 residues. CDR1 and CDR2 (germline): SGDLS, YYNGEE. CDR3 in amino acids: CASSERTGTPRETQYF. CDR3 DNA: TGTGCCAGCAGCGAGAGAACCGGGACTCCTCGCGAGACCCAGTACTTC.

This rearrangement joins TRBV20-1 to TRBJ2-3; D is undetermined. The V gene's germline CDR1 is DFQATT and CDR2 SNEGSKA (reference sequence). Trimming shortened V by 0 bases and J by 9 bases, and 10 bases separated the two germline ends. This CDR3 is built from 12 residues. CDR3 DNA sequence: TGCAGTGCTAGAGACCGGTCCCGAACGCAGTATTTT. Residues: CSARDRSRTQYF.

The chain couples TRBV5-1 to TRBJ2-1, with a weak D call TRBD2 (5 bases). Deletions cut 4 bases from V and 7 bases from J, with 18 bases between. Per the germline V gene, CDR1 is SGHRS and CDR2 is YFSETQ. The CDR3 spans 15 residues. CDR3: CASSLRLPSGNEQFF. In DNA form, the CDR3 reads TGCGCCAGCAGCCTTCGTCTTCCCTCGGGAAATGAGCAGTTCTTC.

In this sample, this clonotype turned up a few times. The rearrangement links TRBV7-9 to TRBJ2-7, with D perhaps TRBD1 (6 bases). This CDR3 has 13 residues. Per germline, CDR1 SEHNR and CDR2 FQNEAQ (reference sequence). Trimming took 10 bases from V and 4 from J, leaving 17 bases between them. CDR3 bases: TGTGCCACTTCTCGACAGGCTGGATACGAGCAGTACTTC. Translating gives CATSRQAGYEQYF.

The rearrangement joins TRBV20-1 to TRBJ1-1; the D is unclear. The length of the CDR3 is 12 residues. Germline-derived CDR1 and CDR2 are DFQATT and SNEGSKA (reference sequence). V was clipped by 5 bases and J by 1 base, with 8 bases between them. The CDR3: CSAEGGNTEAFF. CDR3 nucleotides: TGCAGTGCTGAAGGAGGGAACACTGAAGCTTTCTTT.

This clonotype showed up just once. Since a much larger clone is just one base distant, this may be a read error. The chain carries TRBV5-6 and TRBJ1-5; D may be TRBD1 (6 bases). V was pared by 4 bases and J by 9 bases, with 23 bases between. The CDR3 is 16 amino acids. Per the germline V gene, CDR1 is SGHDT and CDR2 is YYEEEE. The CDR3 sequence is CASSLTGRGGDRPQHF. In DNA form, the CDR3 reads TGTGCCAGCAGCCTCACGGGCAGGGGAGGCGATCGGCCCCAGCATTTT.

This clonotype was detected a few times. The J gene is TRBJ2-2, the V gene TRBV12-3 or TRBV12-4, with D maybe TRBD2 (5 bases). Trimming removed 8 bases at V and 5 bases at J, with 15 bases between. This CDR3 has 14 amino acids. The CDR3 loop is CASGSGEETGELFF. In DNA, the CDR3 is TGTGCCAGCGGGTCCGGGGAAGAAACCGGGGAGCTGTTTTTT.

This CDR3 reads CASSFPHILTEAFF. Here the CDR3 DNA reads TGTGCCAGCAGTTTCCCCCATATTCTCACTGAAGCTTTCTTT. The rearrangement links TRBV12-3 or TRBV12-4 to TRBJ1-1, with D unresolved. Trimming pared 3 bases from V and 4 bases from J, leaving 12 bases between. There are 14 residues in the CDR3.